The rows below give T cell receptor beta chains drawn from one sample of a study of OX40 agonist ivuxolimab in advanced cancers. Measured with immunoSEQ multiplex PCR; TCRdb has only the in-frame clones, and not every one. This table holds over 90,000 clones, roughly 90% found once. This material consisted of CD4+ or CD8+ T cells sorted from blood, taken in a trial of the OX40 agonist ivuxolimab. The receptors derive from an adult with an advanced solid tumor such as melanoma, head and neck, liver or kidney cancer. Both conserved end residues are part of each CDR3. The D gene is left open where the match is weak. Size is stated for part of the rows, as once, few or many counts, or as a class when the clone is expanded.

d_gene,abundance,j_gene,v_gene,CDR3nt,CDR3aa
.,.,TRBJ2-7,TRBV5-1,TGCGCCAGCAGCTTGGAACAGAGCTCCTACGAGCAGTACTTC,CASSLEQSSYEQYF
TRBD1,.,TRBJ1-2,TRBV19,TGTGCCAGTAGTTCCACGACAGGGACTGGCTACACCTTC,CASSSTTGTGYTF
TRBD1,.,TRBJ2-7,TRBV6-5,TGTGCCAGCAGTACCAGGGGGCGACTTGTGCAGGAGCAGTACTTC,CASSTRGRLVQEQYF
TRBD1,once,TRBJ1-2,TRBV7-8,TGTGCCAGCAGCTTAAGGACAGGGACAAGAATTTATGGCTACACCTTC,CASSLRTGTRIYGYTF
TRBD1,.,TRBJ1-2,TRBV27,TGTGCCAGCAGTTCTGCGGGACAGGGGAGCTACACCTTC,CASSSAGQGSYTF
.,once,TRBJ2-1,TRBV7-8,TGTGCCAGCAGCTTAGTTCTAGAACAGCAGTTCTTC,CASSLVLEQQFF
TRBD2,.,TRBJ2-7,TRBV5-4,TGTGCCAGCAGCTTGAATCTCGCGGGAGTCGACGAGCAGTACTTC,CASSLNLAGVDEQYF
.,.,TRBJ2-2,TRBV18,TGTGCCAGCTCACCTTTTCAACCGGGCCTGAACACCGGGGAGCTGTTTTTT,CASSPFQPGLNTGELFF
.,.,TRBJ2-7,TRBV2,TGTGCCAGCAGTATAAGCGTGCAGTACTTC,CASSISVQYF
TRBD1,.,TRBJ1-1,TRBV7-6,TGTGCCAGCAGCTTATTTCCCCGGACAGGTCGGTCCACTGAAGCTTTCTTT,CASSLFPRTGRSTEAFF
.,.,TRBJ1-1,TRBV19,TGTGCCAGTAAGAAATGGGGGGCTTGGGACACTGAAGCTTTCTTT,CASKKWGAWDTEAFF
.,.,TRBJ2-3,TRBV6-6,TGTGCCAGCAGTTATACCGGGCTTCAACGGGATACGCAGTATTTT,CASSYTGLQRDTQYF
.,.,TRBJ2-7,TRBV15,TGTGCCACCAGCAGAGGAGGGCAGAGGAGCTACGAGCAGTACTTC,CATSRGGQRSYEQYF
.,few,TRBJ1-1,TRBV28,TGTGCCAGCAGGCGCACTGAAGCTTTCTTT,CASRRTEAFF
TRBD2,.,TRBJ2-5,TRBV7-3,TGTGCCAGCAGCCCCACTGGGACTAGCCAAGAGACCCAGTACTTC,CASSPTGTSQETQYF
.,once,TRBJ2-1,TRBV27,TGTGCCAGCAGTCCTACAGGGCGGGGTGAGCAGTTCTTC,CASSPTGRGEQFF
.,.,TRBJ1-1,TRBV30,TGTGCCACGTCACAGGGCCCTGAAGCTTTTTTT,CATSQGPEAFF
TRBD2,.,TRBJ2-1,TRBV10-3,TGTGCCATCAGGTCTAGCGGGAGTTATGAGCAGTTCTTC,CAIRSSGSYEQFF
TRBD2,once,TRBJ2-1,TRBV9,TGTGCCAGCTCCTCTAGCGGAGCCTACAATGAGCAGTTCTTC,CASSSSGAYNEQFF
TRBD1,.,TRBJ1-4,TRBV5-1,TGCGCCAGCAGCTTGTCCCGGACAGGGACGCCGCATCGGGAAAAACTGTTTTTT,CASSLSRTGTPHREKLFF
.,.,TRBJ1-6,TRBV6-1,TGTGCCAGCAGTTGGGCGTCGCCCACCCTCCACTTT,CASSWASPTLHF